These 25 T cell receptor beta chains were sequenced from one sample in a study of OX40 agonist ivuxolimab in advanced cancers. Only in-frame clones appear in the TCRdb table, and some are missing; sequencing was by immunoSEQ multiplex PCR. Of some 66,000 clones in the sample, around nine tenths are singletons; the top ten hold about 0.25%. Sample: CD4+ or CD8+ T cells sorted from blood, taken in a trial of the OX40 agonist ivuxolimab. The receptors stem from an adult with an advanced solid tumor such as melanoma, head and neck, liver or kidney cancer.

This clone was recorded a few times. V and J are TRBV7-6 and TRBJ2-5; maybe TRBD2 (5 bases). Germline V CDR1 and CDR2: SGHVS, FNYEAQ. V was trimmed by 1 base and J by 2 bases, leaving 14 bases between them. The CDR3 extends over 16 amino acids. Here the CDR3 reads CASSLGRTVRQETQYF. CDR3 DNA: TGTGCCAGCAGCTTAGGGAGGACGGTGCGGCAAGAGACCCAGTACTTC.

The V gene is TRBV2, the J gene TRBJ2-7, with 7 bases identical to TRBD2. Germline V CDR1 and CDR2: SNHLY, FYNNEI. Losses at the gene ends were 4 bases for V and 2 bases for J; bases not matched to a gene: 5. The CDR3 runs to 14 residues. In DNA form, the CDR3 reads TGTGCCAGCAGTGTTGGCGGGAGAGCCTACGAGCAGTACTTC. The encoded protein is CASSVGGRAYEQYF.

The chain uses TRBV19 and TRBJ2-3; 10 bases agree with TRBD2. CDR1 and CDR2 (germline): LNHDA, SQIVND (reference sequence). J gave up 1 base and V 1 base, and 11 bases lay outside the gene matches. CDR3 length: 19 residues. CDR3 region: CASSIGGSGRYGGTDTQYF. The CDR3 DNA is TGTGCCAGTAGTATAGGCGGTAGCGGGAGGTACGGCGGCACAGATACGCAGTATTTT.

J is TRBJ1-5 and V is TRBV6-5; D is undetermined. V was clipped by 5 bases and J by 6 bases, with 11 bases between them. Germline V gene data show CDR1 as MNHEY and CDR2 as SVGAGI. This CDR3 is 13 amino acids long. CDR3 sequence: CASSNAGGQPQHF. DNA for the CDR3: TGTGCCAGCAGTAACGCGGGCGGTCAGCCCCAGCATTTT.

V is TRBV19 and J is TRBJ1-3, with a possible D match to TRBD1 (6 bases). V shed 7 bases and J shed 0 bases, with 16 bases lying between them. The V gene's germline CDR1 is LNHDA and CDR2 SQIVND (reference sequence). CDR3 length: 16 amino acids. The CDR3 spells CASTIGQHSSGNTIYF. The CDR3 DNA follows: TGTGCCAGTACCATAGGACAGCACAGCTCTGGAAACACCATATATTTT.

V gene TRBV7-9 combines with J gene TRBJ2-7; the match to TRBD1 covers 8 bases. The germline V gene has CDR1 SEHNR and CDR2 FQNEAQ (reference sequence). CDR3 size: 15 residues. V shed 5 bases and J 4 bases; nucleotides not matched to a gene: 10. The CDR3 region has the DNA TGTGCCAGCAGCCCTGGACAGGGCCTTAGGTACGAGCAGTACTTC. It is translated as CASSPGQGLRYEQYF. Full variable domain (outside the CDR3, taken from reference TRBV7-9 and TRBJ2-7): DTGVSQNPRHKITKRGQNVTFRCDPISEHNRLYWYRQTLGQGPEFLTYFQNEAQLEKSRLLSDRFSAERPKGSFSTLEIQRTEQGDSAMYLCASSPGQGLRYEQYFGPGTRLTVT.

Comments on this clone: Other DNA sequences from this sample encode an identical CDR3 as well. This chain connects TRBV29-1 to TRBJ2-5; either TRBD1 or TRBD2 may supply D (6 bases each). CDR3 length: 15 residues. From germline, CDR1 is SQVTM and CDR2 ANQGSEA. The ends were cut back, 8 bases at V and 5 bases at J, with 24 bases in the middle. CDR3 nucleotides: TGCAGCTCGGTCGGGGTTGGGGGGCGGTTTGAGACCCAGTACTTC. Translated: CSSVGVGGRFETQYF.

J is TRBJ2-3 and V is TRBV28, with D possibly matching TRBD2 (7 bases). The CDR3 totals 16 residues. Germline V gene lookup returns CDR1 MDHEN and CDR2 SYDVKM. V shed 2 bases and J shed 5 bases, with 17 bases lying between them. Written as DNA, the CDR3 is TGTGCCAGCAGTTTAGCTAGCGGCGGGGGCGGAGATACGCAGTATTTT. Translation: CASSLASGGGGDTQYF. Using reference TRBV28 and TRBJ2-3 for the parts outside the CDR3, the full variable domain is DVKVTQSSRYLVKRTGEKVFLECVQDMDHENMFWYRQDPGLGLRLIYFSYDVKMKEKGDIPEGYSVSREKKERFSLILESASTNQTSMYLCASSLASGGGGDTQYFGPGTRLTVL.

The genes are TRBV9 and TRBJ1-3; TRBD1 might be the D (5 bases). This CDR3 spans 17 amino acids. The V and J ends lost 2 bases and 3 bases respectively, with 18 bases between them. CDR1 is SGDLS and CDR2 is YYNGEE in the germline V gene. The CDR3 sequence: CASSVNTRDSGGNTIYF. For the CDR3, the DNA is TGTGCCAGCAGCGTCAATACCAGGGACTCGGGTGGAAACACCATATATTTT.

This chain connects TRBV20-1 to TRBJ1-2; D is uncertain. Germline assignment: CDR1 DFQATT and CDR2 SNEGSKA (reference sequence). The CDR3 loop spans 11 amino acids. CDR3 protein: CGSYEAYGYTF. CDR3 sequence (DNA): TGCGGATCCTACGAGGCCTATGGCTACACCTTC.

The chain uses TRBV7-9 and TRBJ1-1; TRBD1 is a possible D gene (5 bases). The CDR3 sequence is 13 residues long. Germline CDR1 reads SEHNR; CDR2 reads FQNEAQ (reference sequence). V was shortened by 2 bases and J by 7 bases, with 11 bases between the two germline ends. CDR3 coding DNA: TGTGCCAGCAGCTTATTACAGGCGCATGAAGCTTTCTTT. Its protein is CASSLLQAHEAFF.

This clone was found once. The rearrangement joins TRBV29-1 to TRBJ1-1, with 10 nucleotides matching TRBD1. CDR1 and CDR2 from the germline V gene are SQVTM and ANQGSEA. The CDR3 length is 13 residues. The CDR3 DNA sequence: TGCAGTAGCTCTGGACAGGGGGTCACTGAAGCTTTCTTT. This gives the protein CSSSGQGVTEAFF.

Here the CDR3 DNA reads TGCGCCAGCAGCCAAGTGGGGTCGCGGAACACTGAAGCTTTCTTT. Its protein is CASSQVGSRNTEAFF. The V and J genes are TRBV4-1 and TRBJ1-1; D is ambiguous. CDR3 length: 15 residues. V was trimmed by 1 base and J by 1 base, leaving 10 bases between them. The germline gives CDR1 MGHRA, CDR2 YSYEKL.

The chain links TRBV28 to TRBJ2-1, with TRBD1 identical over 9 bases. The V and J ends lost 6 bases and 8 bases, in that order; junction bases with no gene match: 11. The CDR3 has 15 amino acids. Per the germline V gene, CDR1 is MDHEN and CDR2 is SYDVKM. The CDR3 sequence: CASRTNRDRVDEQFF. CDR3 DNA sequence: TGTGCCAGCAGAACGAACCGGGACAGGGTGGATGAGCAGTTCTTC.

The gene calls are TRBV10-1 and TRBJ2-5; D may be TRBD1 or TRBD2 (6 bases each). V lost 2 bases and J 5 bases, leaving 12 bases between the germline ends. The CDR3 runs to 14 residues. Germline V gene lookup returns CDR1 WNHNN and CDR2 SYGVQD (reference sequence). The CDR3 DNA follows: TGCGCCAGCAGTGAGCAGGGGACTGGGGAGACCCAGTACTTC. Residues: CASSEQGTGETQYF.

The chain has TRBV5-1 and TRBJ2-5; D not resolved. The V and J ends lost 0 bases and 7 bases respectively, with 7 bases between them. This CDR3 contains 12 residues. Germline loops: CDR1 SGHRS, CDR2 YFSETQ. In DNA form, the CDR3 reads TGCGCCAGCAGCTTGGATTTAGGGACCCAGTACTTC. This translates into CASSLDLGTQYF.

This chain uses TRBV9 with TRBJ2-3, with 13 bases fitting TRBD2. V shed 4 bases and J 4 bases; nucleotides not matched to a gene: 3. The germline CDR1 and CDR2 sequences are SGDLS and YYNGEE. The CDR3 loop spans 15 amino acids. CDR3 DNA sequence: TGTGCCAGCAGCCCAGGACTAGCGGGAGCAGATACGCAGTATTTT. Protein sequence: CASSPGLAGADTQYF.

The chain is built from TRBV28 and TRBJ2-6; D gene uncertain. Germline V gene sequence: CDR1 MDHEN, CDR2 SYDVKM. This CDR3 comprises 20 residues. The germline V and J ends were trimmed by 7 bases and 0 bases, with 25 bases remaining between them. CDR3 region: CASIGTRSQRLSSGANVLTF. The CDR3 DNA follows: TGTGCCAGCATTGGAACCAGGTCCCAGAGATTAAGCTCTGGGGCCAACGTCCTGACTTTC.

The rearrangement links TRBV2 to TRBJ2-3; either TRBD1 or TRBD2 may supply D (6 bases each). The germline V gene encodes CDR1 SNHLY and CDR2 FYNNEI. The CDR3 is 14 amino acids. In DNA, the CDR3 is TGTGCTTCGGGGGTTGGGGGCCCGGGAGATACGCAGTATTTT. It translates to CASGVGGPGDTQYF.

This clone occurred once. The rearrangement uses TRBV10-1 and TRBJ1-1; D gene uncertain. Trimming left V 4 bases short and J 2 bases short, with 8 bases between. Germline lookup yields CDR1 WNHNN and CDR2 SYGVQD (reference sequence). This CDR3 comprises 13 residues. The CDR3 DNA reads as TGCGCCAGCAGTGTAACGTCCAACACTGAAGCTTTCTTT. Translating it yields CASSVTSNTEAFF.

The chain links TRBV6-1 to TRBJ1-2; 7 positions agree with TRBD1. Looked up from germline, CDR1 is MNHNS and CDR2 is SASEGT. Unmatched junction bases numbered 13, after V lost 3 bases and J lost 6 bases. The CDR3 is 16 amino acids. The CDR3 sequence is CASSDLIRDSKNGYTF. In nucleotides, the CDR3 is TGTGCCAGCAGTGATCTGATCCGGGACAGTAAGAATGGCTACACCTTC.

The chain employs TRBV28 and TRBJ1-6; no firm D call. This CDR3 comprises 13 residues. The germline V gene has CDR1 MDHEN and CDR2 SYDVKM. Trimming removed 7 bases from V and 18 bases from J, with 22 bases in between. In DNA, the CDR3 is TGTGCCAGCATAACCGGGCTTGGTAGCCCTCCCCACTTT. This encodes CASITGLGSPPHF.

Only a few counts were recorded for this clone. The chain joins TRBV4-1 to TRBJ1-1; 10 nucleotides match TRBD1. CDR1 and CDR2 (germline): MGHRA, YSYEKL. The CDR3 contains 15 residues. The J segment lost 4 bases and the V segment lost 3 bases, leaving 5 bases of the junction unmatched. CDR3 in amino acids: CASSHPGQGLTEAFF. In DNA, the CDR3 is TGCGCCAGCAGCCACCCGGGACAGGGGCTCACTGAAGCTTTCTTT.

The chain employs TRBV6-5 and TRBJ1-6; D may be TRBD1 (5 bases). V lost 2 bases and J lost 12, with 17 bases in between. Germline assignment: CDR1 MNHEY and CDR2 SVGAGI. The CDR3 is 15 amino acids. The CDR3 sequence: CASSYALLSGGPLHF. DNA for the CDR3: TGTGCCAGCAGTTACGCCCTTCTCAGTGGGGGACCCCTCCACTTT.

The chain has TRBV5-1 and TRBJ1-1, with D perhaps TRBD1 (5 bases). Trimming cost V 7 bases and J 7 bases, with 20 bases left between them. The germline V gene has CDR1 SGHRS and CDR2 YFSETQ. This CDR3 is built from 14 residues. The DNA of the CDR3 is TGCGCCAGCTCCGGGGGGTCGGCATTTCTTGAAGCTTTCTTT. This translates into CASSGGSAFLEAFF.